This record looks at one TCR beta chain sequence and its context. The antigen is not known. This record belongs to a study of naive and memory T cell subsets. Points from the study as a whole: Over 85% of naive TCR sequences appeared only once, unlike memory subsets. Especially in CD8 cells, naive repertoires contained a few larger clonotypes, possibly CD45RA-re-expressing memory cells.

V lost 3 bases to trimming and J lost 7 bases, with 6 bases between them. The CDR3 extends over 12 amino acids. The beta constant-region primer was an equimolar mix of two oligonucleotides covering TRBC1 and TRBC2. The ligated cDNA underwent four PCR rounds using SP2 and nested alpha and beta constant-region primers. An oligonucleotide with the SP2 primer and a 12-nucleotide UMI was ligated to the cDNA 3' end. TCRdb fed the UMI-ligation and nested PCR reads into MiXCR, producing one record per CDR3 protein. This sample carries about 100,000 distinct CDR3 sequences, approximately 15% of them seen once, and the ten largest clones take around 3%. Cells stained for CD3, CD4, CD8, CD45RA and CD27 were sorted into four subsets.

This chain uses TRBV12-3 or TRBV12-4 with TRBJ2-2; D gene unclear. The clonotype comes from a human donor in good health. Input material: naive CD8+ T cells from blood. This CDR3 is CASSFRFGELFF. The DNA of the CDR3 is TGTGCCAGCAGTTTCAGGTTCGGGGAGCTGTTTTTT.